The 2 T cell receptor beta chains below all came from one sample that was sequenced in a study of CD8+ T cells in alopecia areata. Reverse transcription of extracted RNA yielded cDNA, which provided the sequencing template. Generated by immunoSEQ multiplex PCR, the TCRdb table keeps only in-frame clones and is missing some. Of over 150,000 clones in the sample, 56% were seen once. Input material: CD8+ T cells sorted from blood. These receptors were obtained from a human donor in good health.

Remarks on this clone: Its ends do not fully match the called genes, so a read error is possible. This chain connects TRBV29-1 to TRBJ1-2, with D uncertain. The length of the CDR3 is 11 residues. Germline-derived CDR1 and CDR2 are SQVTM and ANQGSEA. The CDR3 protein is CSVESVAGPLF. The CDR3 nucleotides read TGCAGCGTTGAATCGGTGGCCGGGCCCCTCTTC.

Here the CDR3 DNA reads TGTGCCAGCAGCTTAGATGAACAGGGTAATCAGCCCCAGCATTTT. Its translation is CASSLDEQGNQPQHF. The J gene is TRBJ1-5, the V gene TRBV7-2, with D possibly matching TRBD1 (6 bases). Trimming stripped 1 base from V and 4 bases from J, with 11 bases between. This CDR3 region has 15 residues. Per germline, CDR1 SGHTA and CDR2 FQGNSA.